One and the same sample provided the 5 T cell receptor beta chains below, sequenced in a study of molecular identifiers for immune sequencing clone quantification. TCRdb reanalysed the PCR reads using MiXCR and keeps one entry per CDR3 protein. Of over 600,000 distinct CDR3 sequences in the sample, around 20% were seen once. The sequenced sample consisted of naive CD8+ T cells from blood, with Jurkat cell RNA spiked in. The subset is: FACS-sorted CD8+CD4-CCR7+CD45RA+ naive T cells. Receptors were obtained from a human donor in good health. Some libraries in this study had Jurkat cell RNA spiked in.

This clonotype was picked up many times. The chain couples TRBV4-3 to TRBJ1-3; no firm D call. V was clipped by 1 base and J by 3 bases, with 7 bases between them. This CDR3 contains 14 residues. The germline V gene encodes CDR1 LGHNA and CDR2 YSLEER. Here the CDR3 DNA reads TGCGCCAGCAGCCAAGTGAGGGATGGAAACACCATATATTTT. Its protein product is CASSQVRDGNTIYF.

This clonotype occurred many times. The chain combines TRBV28 with TRBJ2-7; D may be TRBD1 (6 bases). CDR1 and CDR2 (germline): MDHEN, SYDVKM. The CDR3 runs to 14 residues. V was shortened by 6 bases and J by 0 bases, with 12 bases between the two germline ends. CDR3 amino acids: CASSERDNSYEQYF. For the CDR3, the DNA is TGTGCCAGCAGCGAGAGGGACAACTCCTACGAGCAGTACTTC. Variable domain in full (rest from reference TRBV28 and TRBJ2-7): DVKVTQSSRYLVKRTGEKVFLECVQDMDHENMFWYRQDPGLGLRLIYFSYDVKMKEKGDIPEGYSVSREKKERFSLILESASTNQTSMYLCASSERDNSYEQYFGPGTRLTVT.

This clonotype was observed a few times. The chain has TRBV12-3 or TRBV12-4 and TRBJ2-5, with 8 bases that match TRBD2. The CDR3 has 15 amino acids. Trimming took 5 bases from V and 1 from J; bases not matched to a gene: 6. CDR3 sequence reads: CASSLIAGPQETQYF. CDR3 nucleotide sequence: TGTGCCAGCAGTCTAATAGCGGGGCCCCAAGAGACCCAGTACTTC.

Concerning this clonotype itself: This may come from a read error, since a much larger clone is one base off. The chain combines TRBV18 with TRBJ1-1; D ambiguous. Germline lookup yields CDR1 KGHSH and CDR2 LQKENI. The CDR3 is made up of 15 amino acids. The CDR3 nucleotides read TGTGCCAGCTCATCACCTCCTGACCGGTACACTGAAGCTTTCTTT. It yields the protein CASSSPPDRYTEAFF. The full variable domain, its missing parts supplied by reference TRBV18 and TRBJ1-1, is NAGVMQNPRHLVRRRGQEARLRCSPMKGHSHVYWYRQLPEEGLKFMVYLQKENIIDESGMPKERFSAEFPKEGPSILRIQQVVRGDSAAYFCASSSPPDRYTEAFFGQGTRLTVV.

CDR3 amino acids: CASGQEDYNEQFF. DNA for the CDR3: TGTGCCAGCGGACAGGAAGATTACAATGAGCAGTTCTTC. The genes are TRBV19 and TRBJ2-1, with 7 bases matching TRBD1. CDR1 is LNHDA, CDR2 SQIVND, per germline (reference sequence). The V segment lost 9 bases and the J segment 4 bases; nucleotides outside the gene matches: 6. The CDR3 has 13 amino acids.